The present TCR beta chain was sequenced within a study of T cell responses to AZD1222 COVID-19 vaccine. Study-wide results and caveats: There were mostly white British donors and more females than males, and clonal diversity was possibly underestimated.

The data were produced by immunoSEQ multiplex PCR, yet TCRdb's version contains in-frame clones alone and is incomplete. The profile shows around 150,000 clones, 88% of them singletons. This clone was counted a few times. Its antigen is still unknown. The CDR3 runs 13 residues. The ends were cut back, 0 bases at V and 5 bases at J, with 5 bases in the middle. The V gene's germline CDR1 is SGHNT and CDR2 YYREEE (reference sequence). The rearrangement links TRBV5-4 to TRBJ2-2, with D unclear. The specimen comprised peripheral blood, sampled 28 days after the second AZD1222 dose. This clonotype was sampled from an adult who received the AZD1222 COVID-19 vaccine. The CDR3 nucleotides are TGTGCCAGCAGCTTGGTGGGGACCGGGGAGCTGTTTTTT. Encoded protein: CASSLVGTGELFF.